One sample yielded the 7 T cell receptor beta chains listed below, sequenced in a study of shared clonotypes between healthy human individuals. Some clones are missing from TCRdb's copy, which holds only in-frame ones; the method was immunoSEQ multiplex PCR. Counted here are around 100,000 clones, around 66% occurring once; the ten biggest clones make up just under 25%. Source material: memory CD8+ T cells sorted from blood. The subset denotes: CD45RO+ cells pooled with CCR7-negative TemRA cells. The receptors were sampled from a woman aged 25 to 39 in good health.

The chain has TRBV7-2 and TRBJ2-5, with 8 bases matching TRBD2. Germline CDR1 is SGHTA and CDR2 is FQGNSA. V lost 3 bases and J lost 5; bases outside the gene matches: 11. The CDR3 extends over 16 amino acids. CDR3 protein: CASSLMGLVLGETQYF. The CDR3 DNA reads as TGTGCCAGCAGCTTGATGGGACTAGTGCTGGGGGAGACCCAGTACTTC.

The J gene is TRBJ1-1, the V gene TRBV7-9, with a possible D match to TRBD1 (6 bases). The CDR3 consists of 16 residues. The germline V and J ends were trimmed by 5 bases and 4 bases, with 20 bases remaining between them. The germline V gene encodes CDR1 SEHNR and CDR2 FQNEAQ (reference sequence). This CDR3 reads CASSLPGHRDGTEAFF. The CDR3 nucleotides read TGTGCCAGCAGCCTGCCGGGACACCGAGATGGCACTGAAGCTTTCTTT.

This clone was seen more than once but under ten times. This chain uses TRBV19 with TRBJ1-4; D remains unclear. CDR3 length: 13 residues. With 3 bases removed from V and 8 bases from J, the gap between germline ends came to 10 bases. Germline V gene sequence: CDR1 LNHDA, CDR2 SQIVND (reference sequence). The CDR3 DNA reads TGTGCCAGTAGTATCCGATCGACGGAAAAACTGTTTTTT. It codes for CASSIRSTEKLFF.

The CDR3 loop is CASSRRFSGNTIYF. The CDR3 DNA is TGTGCCAGCAGCCGACGCTTCTCTGGAAACACCATATATTTT. The chain couples TRBV5-4 to TRBJ1-3, with D uncertain. The V end was cut by 4 bases, the J end by 0 bases, with 8 bases between. The CDR3 sequence is 14 residues long. CDR1 is SGHNT and CDR2 is YYREEE in the germline V gene (reference sequence).

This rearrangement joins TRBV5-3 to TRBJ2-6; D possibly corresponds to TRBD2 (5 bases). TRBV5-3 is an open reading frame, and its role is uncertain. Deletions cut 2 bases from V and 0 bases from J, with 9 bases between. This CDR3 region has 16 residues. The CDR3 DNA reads TGTGCCAGAAGCTTTCCTCGGGACTCTGGGGCCAACGTCCTGACTTTC. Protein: CARSFPRDSGANVLTF.

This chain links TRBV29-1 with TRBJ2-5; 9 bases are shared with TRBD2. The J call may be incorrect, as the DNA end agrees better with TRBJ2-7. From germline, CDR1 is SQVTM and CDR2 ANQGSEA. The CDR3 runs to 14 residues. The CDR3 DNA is TGCAGCGTGGACGCCGGGACTAGCATCTACGAGCAGTACTTC. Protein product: CSVDAGTSIYEQYF.

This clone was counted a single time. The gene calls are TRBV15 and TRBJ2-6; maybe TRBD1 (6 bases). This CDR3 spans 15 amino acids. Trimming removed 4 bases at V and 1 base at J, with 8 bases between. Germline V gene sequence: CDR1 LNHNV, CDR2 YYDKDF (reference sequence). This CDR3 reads CATSIRGSGANVLTF. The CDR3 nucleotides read TGTGCCACCAGCATCAGGGGTTCTGGGGCCAACGTCCTGACTTTC.